This paragraph reports one T cell receptor (beta chain). The data derive from a study of cytomegalovirus exposure and HLA in healthy donors. The PCR used 60 Vbeta and 13 Jbeta primers. Libraries were prepared by immunoSEQ multiplex PCR; TCRdb keeps only in-frame clonotypes and omits some of them. The sample yields over 100,000 clones, 76% seen once. The V end was cut by 0 bases, the J end by 6 bases, with 12 bases between. This CDR3 is 16 amino acids long. Germline-derived CDR1 and CDR2 are MNHEY and SVGAGI. The chain carries TRBV6-5 and TRBJ1-6; D may be TRBD1 (6 bases). Sequencing used PBMCs. This TCR was sampled from a woman aged 50 to 60 in good health and CMV-seropositive. The CDR3 nucleotides read TGTGCCAGCAGTTACTCGGGGGGGGCCAGTAATTCACCCCTCCACTTT. Its translation: CASSYSGGASNSPLHF.